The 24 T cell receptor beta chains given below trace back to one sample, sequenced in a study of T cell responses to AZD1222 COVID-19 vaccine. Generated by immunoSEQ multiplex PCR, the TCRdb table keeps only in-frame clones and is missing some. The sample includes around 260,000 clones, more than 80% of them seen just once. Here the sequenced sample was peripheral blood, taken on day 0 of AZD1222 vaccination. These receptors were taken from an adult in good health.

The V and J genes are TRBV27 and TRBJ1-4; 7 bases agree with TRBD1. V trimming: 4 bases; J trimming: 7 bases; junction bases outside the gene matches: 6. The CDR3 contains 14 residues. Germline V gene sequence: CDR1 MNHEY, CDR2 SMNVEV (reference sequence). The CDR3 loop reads CASSSSDRVEKLFF. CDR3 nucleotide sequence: TGTGCCAGCAGTTCATCCGACAGGGTTGAAAAACTGTTTTTT.

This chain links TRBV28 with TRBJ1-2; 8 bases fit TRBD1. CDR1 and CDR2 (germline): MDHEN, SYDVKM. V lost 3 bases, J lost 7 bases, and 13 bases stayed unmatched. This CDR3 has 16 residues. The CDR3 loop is CASSLDRAGGLGGYTF. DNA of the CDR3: TGTGCCAGCAGTTTGGACAGGGCGGGAGGTTTGGGTGGCTACACCTTC.

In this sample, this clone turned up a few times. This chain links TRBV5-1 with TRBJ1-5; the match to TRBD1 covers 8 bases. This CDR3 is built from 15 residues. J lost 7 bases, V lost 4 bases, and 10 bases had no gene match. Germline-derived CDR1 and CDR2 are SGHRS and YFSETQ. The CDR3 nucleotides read TGCGCCAGCAGCCAGACAGGGGCATTGGGGCAGCCCCAGCATTTT. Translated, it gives CASSQTGALGQPQHF. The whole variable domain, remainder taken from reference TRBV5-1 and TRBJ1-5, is KAGVTQTPRYLIKTRGQQVTLSCSPISGHRSVSWYQQTPGQGLQFLFEYFSETQRNKGNFPGRFSGRQFSNSRSEMNVSTLELGDSALYLCASSQTGALGQPQHFGDGTRLSIL.

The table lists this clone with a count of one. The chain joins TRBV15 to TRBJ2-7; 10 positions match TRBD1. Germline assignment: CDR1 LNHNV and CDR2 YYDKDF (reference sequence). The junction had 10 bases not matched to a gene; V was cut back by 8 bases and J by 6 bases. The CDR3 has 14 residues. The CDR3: CATGLDRGRVEQYF. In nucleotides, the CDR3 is TGTGCCACCGGCCTTGACAGGGGGCGAGTCGAGCAGTACTTC.

CDR3 protein: CASSLSSGGAIDTQYF. The CDR3, as DNA: TGCGCCAGCAGCTTGTCTAGCGGGGGGGCAATAGATACGCAGTATTTT. The chain links TRBV5-1 to TRBJ2-3; 12 bases map to TRBD2. The CDR3 is 16 amino acids. Unmatched junction bases numbered 5, after V lost 1 base and J lost 5 bases. CDR1 and CDR2 from the germline V gene are SGHRS and YFSETQ.

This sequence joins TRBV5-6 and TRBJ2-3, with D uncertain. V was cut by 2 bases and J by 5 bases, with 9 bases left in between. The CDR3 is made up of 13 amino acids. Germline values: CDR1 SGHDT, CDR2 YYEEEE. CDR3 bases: TGTGCCAGCAGCTTTGGGGTGGTAGATACGCAGTATTTT. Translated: CASSFGVVDTQYF.

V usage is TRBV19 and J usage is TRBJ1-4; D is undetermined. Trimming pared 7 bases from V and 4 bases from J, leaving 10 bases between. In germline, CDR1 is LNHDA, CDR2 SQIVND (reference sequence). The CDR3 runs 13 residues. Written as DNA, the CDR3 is TGTGCCAGTAAAAACCTGGTTAATGAAAAACTGTTTTTT. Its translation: CASKNLVNEKLFF.

CDR3 in amino acids: CASSSGDQPQHF. DNA for the CDR3: TGTGCCAGCAGCTCGGGGGATCAGCCCCAGCATTTT. V and J are TRBV5-6 and TRBJ1-5; tentatively, D is TRBD1 (5 bases). Germline CDR1 SGHDT, CDR2 YYEEEE. The V gene lost 3 bases and the J gene lost 5 bases, with 6 bases spanning the gap. The length of the CDR3 is 12 residues.

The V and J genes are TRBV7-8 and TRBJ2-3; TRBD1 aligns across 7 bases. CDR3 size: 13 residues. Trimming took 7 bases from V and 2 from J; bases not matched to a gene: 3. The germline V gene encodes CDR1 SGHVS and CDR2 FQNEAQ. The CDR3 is CASIGGLTDTQYF. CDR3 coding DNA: TGTGCCAGCATAGGGGGCCTCACAGATACGCAGTATTTT.

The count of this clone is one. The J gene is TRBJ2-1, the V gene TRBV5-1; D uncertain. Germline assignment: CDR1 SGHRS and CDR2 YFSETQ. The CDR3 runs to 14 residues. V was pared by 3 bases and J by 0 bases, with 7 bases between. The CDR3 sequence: CASSSVHSYNEQFF. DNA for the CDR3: TGCGCCAGCAGCTCAGTCCACTCCTACAATGAGCAGTTCTTC.

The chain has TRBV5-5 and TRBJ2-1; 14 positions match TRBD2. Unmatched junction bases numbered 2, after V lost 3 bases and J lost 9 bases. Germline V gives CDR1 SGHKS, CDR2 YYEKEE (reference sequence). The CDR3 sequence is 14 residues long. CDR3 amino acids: CASSWTSGGLEQFF. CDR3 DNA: TGTGCCAGCAGCTGGACTAGCGGGGGGCTTGAGCAGTTCTTC.

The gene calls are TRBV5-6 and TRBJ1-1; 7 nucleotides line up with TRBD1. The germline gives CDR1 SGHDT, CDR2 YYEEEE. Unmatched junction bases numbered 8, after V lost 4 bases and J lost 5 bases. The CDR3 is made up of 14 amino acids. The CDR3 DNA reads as TGTGCCAGCAGCCATCGGACAGGATTGACTGAAGCTTTCTTT. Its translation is CASSHRTGLTEAFF.

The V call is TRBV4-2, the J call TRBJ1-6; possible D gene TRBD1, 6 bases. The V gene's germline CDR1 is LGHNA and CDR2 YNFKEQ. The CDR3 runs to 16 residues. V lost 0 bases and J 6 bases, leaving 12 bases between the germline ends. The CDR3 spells CASSQERTDANSPLHF. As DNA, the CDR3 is TGTGCCAGCAGCCAAGAACGGACAGACGCTAATTCACCCCTCCACTTT.

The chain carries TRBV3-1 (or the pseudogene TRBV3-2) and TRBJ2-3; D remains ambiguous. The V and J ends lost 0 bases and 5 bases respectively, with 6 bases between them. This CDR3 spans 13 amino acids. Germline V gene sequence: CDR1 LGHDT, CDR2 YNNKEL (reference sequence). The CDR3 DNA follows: TGTGCCAGCAGCCAAGACGTCCGAGATACGCAGTATTTT. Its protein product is CASSQDVRDTQYF.

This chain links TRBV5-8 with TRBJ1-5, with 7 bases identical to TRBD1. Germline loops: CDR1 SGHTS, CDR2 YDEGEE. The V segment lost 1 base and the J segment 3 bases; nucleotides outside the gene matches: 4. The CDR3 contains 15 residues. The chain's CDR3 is CASSLTRGYNQPQHF. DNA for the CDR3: TGTGCCAGCAGCTTGACCAGGGGGTACAATCAGCCCCAGCATTTT.

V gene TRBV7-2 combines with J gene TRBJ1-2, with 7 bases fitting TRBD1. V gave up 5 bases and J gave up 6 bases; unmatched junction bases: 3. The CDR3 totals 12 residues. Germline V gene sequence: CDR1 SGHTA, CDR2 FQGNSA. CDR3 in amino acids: CASSHGTDGYTF. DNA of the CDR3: TGTGCCAGCAGCCACGGGACAGATGGCTACACCTTC.

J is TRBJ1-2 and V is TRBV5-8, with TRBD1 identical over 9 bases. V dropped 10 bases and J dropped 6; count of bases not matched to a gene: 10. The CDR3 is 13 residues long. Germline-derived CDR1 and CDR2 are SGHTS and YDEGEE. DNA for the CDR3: TGTGCCGGAAGGGACAGGGTTACGGATGGCTACACCTTC. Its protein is CAGRDRVTDGYTF.

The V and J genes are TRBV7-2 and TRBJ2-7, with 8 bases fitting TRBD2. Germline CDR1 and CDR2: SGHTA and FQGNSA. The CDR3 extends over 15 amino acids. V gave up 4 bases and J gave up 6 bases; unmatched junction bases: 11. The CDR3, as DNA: TGTGCCAGCAGCTCCCGGAGAGCGGGAGAAAGCGAGCAGTACTTC. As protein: CASSSRRAGESEQYF. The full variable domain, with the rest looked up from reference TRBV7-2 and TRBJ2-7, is GAGVSQSPSNKVTEKGKDVELRCDPISGHTALYWYRQSLGQGLEFLIYFQGNSAPDKSGLPSDRFSAERTGGSVSTLTIQRTQQEDSAVYLCASSSRRAGESEQYFGPGTRLTVT.

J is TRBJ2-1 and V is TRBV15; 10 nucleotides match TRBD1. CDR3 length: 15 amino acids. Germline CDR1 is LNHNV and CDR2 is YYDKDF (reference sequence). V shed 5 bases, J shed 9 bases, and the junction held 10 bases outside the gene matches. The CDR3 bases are TGTGCCACCAGCCGCAGGGACAGGGGTCTAAGTGAGCAGTTCTTC. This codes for CATSRRDRGLSEQFF.

This chain's CDR3 is CATSDDSTGSYGYTF. The DNA for the CDR3 is TGTGCCACCAGTGACGACTCGACAGGGTCTTATGGCTACACCTTC. The rearrangement links TRBV24-1 to TRBJ1-2, with 7 bases fitting TRBD1. Germline loops: CDR1 KGHDR, CDR2 SFDVKD. J gave up 5 bases and V 4 bases, and 9 bases lay outside the gene matches. This CDR3 contains 15 residues.

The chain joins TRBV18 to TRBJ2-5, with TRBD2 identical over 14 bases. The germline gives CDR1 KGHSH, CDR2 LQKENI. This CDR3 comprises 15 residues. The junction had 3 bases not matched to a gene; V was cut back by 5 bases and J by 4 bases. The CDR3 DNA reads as TGTGCCAGCTCATCGGGACTAGCGGGAGTAGAGACCCAGTACTTC. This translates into CASSSGLAGVETQYF.

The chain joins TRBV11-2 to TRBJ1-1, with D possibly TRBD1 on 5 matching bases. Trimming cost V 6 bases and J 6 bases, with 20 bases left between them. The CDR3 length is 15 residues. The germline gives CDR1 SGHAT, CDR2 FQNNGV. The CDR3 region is CASREIRGKLAEAFF. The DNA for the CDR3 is TGTGCCAGCAGAGAGATCCGGGGGAAATTGGCTGAAGCTTTCTTT.

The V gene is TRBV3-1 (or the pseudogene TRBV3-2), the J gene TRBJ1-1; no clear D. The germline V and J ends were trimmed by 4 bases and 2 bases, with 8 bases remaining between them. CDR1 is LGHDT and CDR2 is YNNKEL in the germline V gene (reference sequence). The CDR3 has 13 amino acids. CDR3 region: CASSLVGNTEAFF. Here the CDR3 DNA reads TGTGCCAGCAGCCTCGTAGGAAACACTGAAGCTTTCTTT.

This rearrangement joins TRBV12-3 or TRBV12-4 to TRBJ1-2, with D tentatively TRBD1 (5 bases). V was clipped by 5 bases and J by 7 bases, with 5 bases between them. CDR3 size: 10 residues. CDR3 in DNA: TGTGCCAGCAGTAGGGGTGGCTACACCTTC. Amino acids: CASSRGGYTF.